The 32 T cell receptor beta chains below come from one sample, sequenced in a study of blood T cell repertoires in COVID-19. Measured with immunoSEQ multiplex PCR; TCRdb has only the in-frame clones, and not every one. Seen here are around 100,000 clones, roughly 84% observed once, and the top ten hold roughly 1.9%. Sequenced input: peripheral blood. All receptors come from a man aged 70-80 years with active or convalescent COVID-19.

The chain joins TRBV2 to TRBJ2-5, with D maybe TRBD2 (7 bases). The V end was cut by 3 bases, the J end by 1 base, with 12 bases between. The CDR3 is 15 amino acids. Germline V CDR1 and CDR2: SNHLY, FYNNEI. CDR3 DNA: TGTGCCAGCAGTGACGCGGGGGCCGCCCAAGAGACCCAGTACTTC. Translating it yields CASSDAGAAQETQYF. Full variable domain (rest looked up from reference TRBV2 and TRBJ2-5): EPEVTQTPSHQVTQMGQEVILRCVPISNHLYFYWYRQILGQKVEFLVSFYNNEISEKSEIFDDQFSVERPDGSNFTLKIRSTKLEDSAMYFCASSDAGAAQETQYFGPGTRLLVL.

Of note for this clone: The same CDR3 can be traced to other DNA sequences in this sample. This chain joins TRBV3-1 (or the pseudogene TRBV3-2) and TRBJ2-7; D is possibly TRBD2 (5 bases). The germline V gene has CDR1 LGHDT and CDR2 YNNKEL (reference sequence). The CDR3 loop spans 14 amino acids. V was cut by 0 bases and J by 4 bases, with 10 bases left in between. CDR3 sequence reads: CASSQESRTYEQYF. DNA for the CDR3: TGTGCCAGCAGCCAAGAGTCGCGGACTTACGAGCAGTACTTC.

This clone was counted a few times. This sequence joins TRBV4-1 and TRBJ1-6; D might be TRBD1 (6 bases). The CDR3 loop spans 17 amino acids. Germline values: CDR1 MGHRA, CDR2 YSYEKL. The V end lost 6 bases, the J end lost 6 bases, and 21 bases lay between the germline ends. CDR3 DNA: TGCGCCAGCAGTCGTTTTATTCAACAGGGATTTAATTCACCCCTCCACTTT. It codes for CASSRFIQQGFNSPLHF.

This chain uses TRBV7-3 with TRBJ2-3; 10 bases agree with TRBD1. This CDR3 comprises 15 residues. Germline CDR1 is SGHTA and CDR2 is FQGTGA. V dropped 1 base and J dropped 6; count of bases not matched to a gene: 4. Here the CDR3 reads CASSLIPGQGDTQYF. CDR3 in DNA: TGTGCCAGCAGCTTAATTCCGGGACAGGGGGATACGCAGTATTTT.

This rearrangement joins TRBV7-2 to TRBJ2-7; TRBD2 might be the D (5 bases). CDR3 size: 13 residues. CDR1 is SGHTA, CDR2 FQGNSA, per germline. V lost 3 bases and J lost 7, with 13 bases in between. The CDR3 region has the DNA TGTGCCAGCAGCTTCCGCCAGACGGGGGAGCAGTACTTC. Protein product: CASSFRQTGEQYF.

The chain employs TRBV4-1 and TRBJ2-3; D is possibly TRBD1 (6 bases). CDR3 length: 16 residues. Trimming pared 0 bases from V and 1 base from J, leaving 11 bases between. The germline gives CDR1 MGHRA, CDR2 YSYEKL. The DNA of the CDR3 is TGCGCCAGCAGCCAAGAAGCAGGGGCCCGCACAGATACGCAGTATTTT. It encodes CASSQEAGARTDTQYF.

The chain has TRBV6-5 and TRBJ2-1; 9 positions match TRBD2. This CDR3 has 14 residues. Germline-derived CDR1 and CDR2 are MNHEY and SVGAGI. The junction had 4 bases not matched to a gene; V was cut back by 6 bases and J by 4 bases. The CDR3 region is CASRGLAEYNEQFF. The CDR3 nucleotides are TGTGCCAGCAGGGGACTAGCAGAATACAATGAGCAGTTCTTC.

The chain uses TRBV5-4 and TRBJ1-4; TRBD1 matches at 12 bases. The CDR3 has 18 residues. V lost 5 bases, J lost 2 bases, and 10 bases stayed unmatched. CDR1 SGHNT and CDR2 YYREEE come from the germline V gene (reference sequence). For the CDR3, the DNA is TGTGCCAGCAGTTCGGGACAGGGGGCAGGGGGGACTAATGAAAAACTGTTTTTT. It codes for CASSSGQGAGGTNEKLFF.

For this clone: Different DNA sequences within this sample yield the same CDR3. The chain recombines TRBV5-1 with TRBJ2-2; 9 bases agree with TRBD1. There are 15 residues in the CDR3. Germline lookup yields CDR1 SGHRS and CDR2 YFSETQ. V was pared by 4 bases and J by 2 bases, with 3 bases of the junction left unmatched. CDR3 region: CASSPGQGNTGELFF. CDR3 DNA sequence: TGCGCCAGCAGCCCGGGACAGGGTAACACCGGGGAGCTGTTTTTT.

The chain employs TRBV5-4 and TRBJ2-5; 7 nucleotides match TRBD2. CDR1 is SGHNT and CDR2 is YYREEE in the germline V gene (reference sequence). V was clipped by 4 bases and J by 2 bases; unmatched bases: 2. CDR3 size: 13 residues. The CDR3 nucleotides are TGTGCCAGCAGCATTAGCGGGCAAGAGACCCAGTACTTC. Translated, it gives CASSISGQETQYF. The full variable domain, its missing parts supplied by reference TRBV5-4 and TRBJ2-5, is ETGVTQSPTHLIKTRGQQVTLRCSSQSGHNTVSWYQQALGQGPQFIFQYYREEENGRGNFPPRFSGLQFPNYSSELNVNALELDDSALYLCASSISGQETQYFGPGTRLLVL.

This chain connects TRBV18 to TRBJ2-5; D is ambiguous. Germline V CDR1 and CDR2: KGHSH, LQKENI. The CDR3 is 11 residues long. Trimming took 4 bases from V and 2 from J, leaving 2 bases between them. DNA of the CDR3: TGTGCCAGCTCACTACAAGAGACCCAGTACTTC. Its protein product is CASSLQETQYF.

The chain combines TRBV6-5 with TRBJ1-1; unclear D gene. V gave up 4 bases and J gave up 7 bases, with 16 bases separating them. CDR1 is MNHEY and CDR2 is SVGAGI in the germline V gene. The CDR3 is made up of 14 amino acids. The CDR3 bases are TGTGCCAGCAGTTCCACAAACGGACTATATGAAGCTTTCTTT. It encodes CASSSTNGLYEAFF.

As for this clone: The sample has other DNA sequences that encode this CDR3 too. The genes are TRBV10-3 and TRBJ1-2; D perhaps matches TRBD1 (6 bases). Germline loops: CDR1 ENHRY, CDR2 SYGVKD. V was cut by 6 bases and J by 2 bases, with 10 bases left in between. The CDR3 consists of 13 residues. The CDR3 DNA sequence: TGTGCCATCAGGGAGACAGGCAACTATGGCTACACCTTC. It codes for CAIRETGNYGYTF.

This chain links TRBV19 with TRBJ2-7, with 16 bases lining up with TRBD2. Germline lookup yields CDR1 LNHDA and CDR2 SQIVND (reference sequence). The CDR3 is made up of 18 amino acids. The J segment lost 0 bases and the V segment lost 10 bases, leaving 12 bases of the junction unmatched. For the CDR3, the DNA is TGTGCCACCTCCCCCGGGGGACTAGCGGGGGGGAGCTCCTACGAGCAGTACTTC. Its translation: CATSPGGLAGGSSYEQYF. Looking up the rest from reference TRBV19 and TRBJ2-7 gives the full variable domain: DGGITQSPKYLFRKEGQNVTLSCEQNLNHDAMYWYRQDPGQGLRLIYYSQIVNDFQKGDIAEGYSVSREKKESFPLTVTSAQKNPTAFYLCATSPGGLAGGSSYEQYFGPGTRLTVT.

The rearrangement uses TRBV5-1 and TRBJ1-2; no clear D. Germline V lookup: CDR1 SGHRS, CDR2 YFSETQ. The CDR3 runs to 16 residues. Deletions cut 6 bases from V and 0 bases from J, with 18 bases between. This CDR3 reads CASIRGYSGTNYGYTF. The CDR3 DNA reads TGCGCCAGCATCCGAGGATATAGTGGCACTAACTATGGCTACACCTTC. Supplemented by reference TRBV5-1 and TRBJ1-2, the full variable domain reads KAGVTQTPRYLIKTRGQQVTLSCSPISGHRSVSWYQQTPGQGLQFLFEYFSETQRNKGNFPGRFSGRQFSNSRSEMNVSTLELGDSALYLCASIRGYSGTNYGYTFGSGTRLTVV.

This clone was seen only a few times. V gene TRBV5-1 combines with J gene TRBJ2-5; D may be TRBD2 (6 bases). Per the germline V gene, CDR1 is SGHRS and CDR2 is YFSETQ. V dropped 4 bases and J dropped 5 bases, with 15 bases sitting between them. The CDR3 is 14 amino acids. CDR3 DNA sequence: TGCGCCAGCAGCGTCCGGGGGTTTGGGGAGACCCAGTACTTC. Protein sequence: CASSVRGFGETQYF.

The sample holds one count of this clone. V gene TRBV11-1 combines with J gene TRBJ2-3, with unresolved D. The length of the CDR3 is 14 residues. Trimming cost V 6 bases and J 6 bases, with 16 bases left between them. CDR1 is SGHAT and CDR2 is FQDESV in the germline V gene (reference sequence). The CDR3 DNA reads TGTGCCAGCAGTTTAATCGCCCAAGCGGATACGCAGTATTTT. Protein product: CASSLIAQADTQYF.

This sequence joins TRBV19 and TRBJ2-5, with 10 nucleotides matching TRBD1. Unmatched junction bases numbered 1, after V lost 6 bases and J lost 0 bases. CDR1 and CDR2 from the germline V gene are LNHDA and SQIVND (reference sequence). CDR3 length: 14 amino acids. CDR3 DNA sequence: TGTGCCAGTAGGGACAGGGGGTACCAAGAGACCCAGTACTTC. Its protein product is CASRDRGYQETQYF.

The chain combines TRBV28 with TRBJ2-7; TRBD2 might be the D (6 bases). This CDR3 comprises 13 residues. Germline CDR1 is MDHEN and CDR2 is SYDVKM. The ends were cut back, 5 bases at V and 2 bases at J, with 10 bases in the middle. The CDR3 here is CASSAGGPYEQYF. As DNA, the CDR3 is TGTGCCAGCAGTGCCGGGGGACCCTACGAGCAGTACTTC. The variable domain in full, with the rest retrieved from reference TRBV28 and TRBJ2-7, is DVKVTQSSRYLVKRTGEKVFLECVQDMDHENMFWYRQDPGLGLRLIYFSYDVKMKEKGDIPEGYSVSREKKERFSLILESASTNQTSMYLCASSAGGPYEQYFGPGTRLTVT.

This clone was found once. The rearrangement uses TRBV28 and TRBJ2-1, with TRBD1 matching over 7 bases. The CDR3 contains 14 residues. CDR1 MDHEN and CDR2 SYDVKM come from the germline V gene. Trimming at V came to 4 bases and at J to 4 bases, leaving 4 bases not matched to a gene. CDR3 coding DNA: TGTGCCAGCAGTTCGCTGACAGGGTACAATGAGCAGTTCTTC. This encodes CASSSLTGYNEQFF.

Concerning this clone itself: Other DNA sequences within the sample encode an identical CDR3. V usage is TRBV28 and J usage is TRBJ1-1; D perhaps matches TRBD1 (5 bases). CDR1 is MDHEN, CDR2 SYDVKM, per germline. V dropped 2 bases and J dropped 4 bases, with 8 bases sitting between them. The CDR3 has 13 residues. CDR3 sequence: CASSLAGGTEAFF. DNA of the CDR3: TGTGCCAGCAGTTTAGCGGGGGGCACTGAAGCTTTCTTT.

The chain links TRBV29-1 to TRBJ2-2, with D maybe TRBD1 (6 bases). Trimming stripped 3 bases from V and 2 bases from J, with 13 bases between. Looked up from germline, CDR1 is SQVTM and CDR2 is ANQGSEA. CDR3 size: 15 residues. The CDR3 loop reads CSVDRGRGNTGELFF. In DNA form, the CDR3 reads TGCAGCGTTGATCGGGGCAGGGGAAACACCGGGGAGCTGTTTTTT.

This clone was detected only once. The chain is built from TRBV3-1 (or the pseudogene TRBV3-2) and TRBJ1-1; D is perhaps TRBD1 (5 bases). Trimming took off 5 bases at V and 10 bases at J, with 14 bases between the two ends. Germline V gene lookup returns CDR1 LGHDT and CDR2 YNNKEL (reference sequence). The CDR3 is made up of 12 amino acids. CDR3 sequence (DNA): TGTGCCAGCAGCAGCCATTGGGGCGCAGCTTTCTTT. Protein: CASSSHWGAAFF.

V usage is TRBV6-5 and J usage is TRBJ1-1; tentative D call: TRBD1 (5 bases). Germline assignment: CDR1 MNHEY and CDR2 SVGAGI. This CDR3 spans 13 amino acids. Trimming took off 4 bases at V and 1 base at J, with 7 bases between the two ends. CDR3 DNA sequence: TGTGCCAGCAGTTTTGACAGGAACACTGAAGCTTTCTTT. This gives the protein CASSFDRNTEAFF.

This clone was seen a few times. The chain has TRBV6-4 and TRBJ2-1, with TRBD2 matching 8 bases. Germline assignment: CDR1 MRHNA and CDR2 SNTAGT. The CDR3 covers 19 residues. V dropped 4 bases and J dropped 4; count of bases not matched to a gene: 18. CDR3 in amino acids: CASSVSPPGSSGGYNEQFF. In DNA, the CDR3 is TGTGCCAGCAGTGTATCGCCCCCGGGGTCGAGCGGGGGTTACAATGAGCAGTTCTTC.

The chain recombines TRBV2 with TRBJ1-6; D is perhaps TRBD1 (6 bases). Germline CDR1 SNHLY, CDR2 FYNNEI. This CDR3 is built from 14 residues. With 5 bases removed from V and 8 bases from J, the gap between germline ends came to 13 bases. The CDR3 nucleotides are TGTGCCAGCAGTACGGGGGGGCGGTATTCACCCCTCCACTTT. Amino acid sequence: CASSTGGRYSPLHF.

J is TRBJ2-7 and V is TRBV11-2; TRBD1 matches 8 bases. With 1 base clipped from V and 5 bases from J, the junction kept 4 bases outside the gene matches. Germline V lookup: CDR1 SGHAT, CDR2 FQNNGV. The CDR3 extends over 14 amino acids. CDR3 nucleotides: TGTGCCAGCAGCTTAGGGACAGGGAACCACGAGCAGTACTTC. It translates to CASSLGTGNHEQYF.

The CDR3 DNA reads TGTGCCAGCAGCGTTACAGGGGGGGACACCGGGGAGCTGTTTTTT. Its translation is CASSVTGGDTGELFF. The V call is TRBV9, the J call TRBJ2-2; tentative D call: TRBD1 (8 bases). The V and J ends lost 2 bases and 3 bases respectively, with 11 bases between them. The V gene's germline CDR1 is SGDLS and CDR2 YYNGEE. The CDR3 spans 15 residues. Combining the CDR3 with reference TRBV9 and TRBJ2-2 gives the whole variable domain DSGVTQTPKHLITATGQRVTLRCSPRSGDLSVYWYQQSLDQGLQFLIQYYNGEERAKGNILERFSAQQFPDLHSELNLSSLELGDSALYFCASSVTGGDTGELFFGEGSRLTVL.

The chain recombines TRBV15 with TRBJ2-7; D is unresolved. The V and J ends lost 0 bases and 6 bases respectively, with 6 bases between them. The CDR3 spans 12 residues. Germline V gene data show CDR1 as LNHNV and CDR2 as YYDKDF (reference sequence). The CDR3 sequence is CATSRDRSEQYF. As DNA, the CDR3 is TGTGCCACCAGCAGAGATCGTAGCGAGCAGTACTTC.

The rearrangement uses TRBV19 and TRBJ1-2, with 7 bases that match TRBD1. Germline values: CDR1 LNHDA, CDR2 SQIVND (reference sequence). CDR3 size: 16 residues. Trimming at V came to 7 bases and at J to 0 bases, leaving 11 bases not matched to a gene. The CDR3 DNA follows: TGTGCCAGTAAAGGACCGACAGGGCCAACTAACTATGGCTACACCTTC. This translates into CASKGPTGPTNYGYTF.

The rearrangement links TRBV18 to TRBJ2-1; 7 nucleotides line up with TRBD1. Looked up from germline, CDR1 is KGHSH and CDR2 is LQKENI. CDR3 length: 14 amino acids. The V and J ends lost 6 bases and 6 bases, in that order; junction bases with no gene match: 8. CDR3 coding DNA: TGTGCCAGCTCCGAGACAGGGATGGGCAATGAGCAGTTCTTC. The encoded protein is CASSETGMGNEQFF. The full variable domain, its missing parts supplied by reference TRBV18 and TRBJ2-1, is NAGVMQNPRHLVRRRGQEARLRCSPMKGHSHVYWYRQLPEEGLKFMVYLQKENIIDESGMPKERFSAEFPKEGPSILRIQQVVRGDSAAYFCASSETGMGNEQFFGPGTRLTVL.

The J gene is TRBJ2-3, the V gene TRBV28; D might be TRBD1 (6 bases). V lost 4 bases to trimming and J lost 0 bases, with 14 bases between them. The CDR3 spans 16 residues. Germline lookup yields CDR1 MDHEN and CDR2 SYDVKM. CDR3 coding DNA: TGTGCCAGCAGTTCCCCGGACAGCCGAAGCACAGATACGCAGTATTTT. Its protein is CASSSPDSRSTDTQYF.